The rows below give T cell receptor beta chains drawn from one sample of a study of T cell responses to AZD1222 COVID-19 vaccine. TCRdb keeps only in-frame clones here, not all; method: immunoSEQ multiplex PCR. The sample holds around 120,000 clones; around 86% are singletons and the top ten take roughly 7.7%. The sample consisted of peripheral blood, taken on day 0 of AZD1222 vaccination. Receptor source: an adult in good health. CDR3s include the opening cysteine and the closing phenylalanine or tryptophan. The D gene is left open where the match is weak. Expanded clones get a size class; other rows say once, few or many, or leave the size out.

D gene,V gene,clone size,J gene,CDR3 protein,CDR3 DNA
NA,TRBV3-1/TRBV3-2,NA,TRBJ2-7,CASSRERAGPYEQYF,TGTGCCAGCAGCCGGGAAAGGGCCGGACCCTACGAGCAGTACTTC
TRBD1,TRBV18,NA,TRBJ1-1,CASSPGDRARTEAFF,TGTGCCAGCTCACCAGGAGACAGGGCGAGGACTGAAGCTTTCTTT
NA,TRBV6-5,NA,TRBJ2-5,CASTSGNSETQYF,TGTGCCAGCACCTCAGGGAATTCGGAGACCCAGTACTTC
TRBD2,TRBV7-3,NA,TRBJ2-1,CASSSPSREGDEQFF,TGTGCCAGCAGCTCCCCCTCCCGGGAGGGGGATGAGCAGTTCTTC
NA,TRBV7-8,NA,TRBJ1-2,CASSLGDGYTF,TGTGCCAGCAGCTTGGGGGATGGCTACACCTTC
NA,TRBV2,NA,TRBJ2-5,CASSEGDQYF,TGTGCCAGCAGTGAAGGGGACCAGTACTTC
NA,TRBV19,NA,TRBJ1-5,CASTRGGIPSDQPQHF,TGTGCCAGTACTAGGGGAGGGATCCCCTCGGATCAGCCCCAGCATTTT
NA,TRBV6-5,once,TRBJ1-2,CASIRASYGYTF,TGTGCCAGCATAAGGGCCAGCTATGGCTACACCTTC
NA,TRBV6-5,NA,TRBJ2-1,CASSSARDSGFF,TGTGCCAGCAGTTCCGCCCGTGACTCGGGGTTCTTC
NA,TRBV27,once,TRBJ2-2,CASSLGQYTGELFF,TGTGCCAGCAGTTTAGGGCAGTACACCGGGGAGCTGTTTTTT
NA,TRBV27,NA,TRBJ1-3,CASRLQVSGNTIYF,TGTGCCAGCAGGTTACAGGTCTCGGGAAACACCATATATTTT
NA,TRBV5-6,NA,TRBJ2-3,CASSLVPFTSTDTQYF,TGTGCCAGCAGCTTGGTACCTTTCACCAGCACAGATACGCAGTATTTT
TRBD1,TRBV5-1,NA,TRBJ2-2,CASRQGAPNTGELFF,TGCGCCAGCCGACAGGGGGCACCGAACACCGGGGAGCTGTTTTTT
TRBD2,TRBV10-2,NA,TRBJ2-2,CASSEPTSAGELFF,TGCGCCAGCAGTGAGCCCACTAGCGCCGGGGAGCTGTTTTTT
TRBD1,TRBV6-5,NA,TRBJ2-7,CASSRTGMSYEQYF,TGTGCCAGCAGCAGGACAGGGATGTCCTACGAGCAGTACTTC